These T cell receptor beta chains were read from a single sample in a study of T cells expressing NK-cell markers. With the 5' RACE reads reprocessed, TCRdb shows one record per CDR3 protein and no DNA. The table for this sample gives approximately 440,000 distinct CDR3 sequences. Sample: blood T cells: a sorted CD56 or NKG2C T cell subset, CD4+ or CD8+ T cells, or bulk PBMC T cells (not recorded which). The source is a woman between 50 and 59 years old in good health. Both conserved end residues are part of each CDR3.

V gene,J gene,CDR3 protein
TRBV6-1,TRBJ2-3,CASSRVSDTQYF
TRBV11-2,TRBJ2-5,CASSWAGRGQETQYF
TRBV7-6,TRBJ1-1,CASSLAEGMNTEAFF
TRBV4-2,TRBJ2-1,CASSQLAAGVHNEQFF
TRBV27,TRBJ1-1,CASSLHGNTEAFF
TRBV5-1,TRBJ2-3,CASSPTGFTDTQYF
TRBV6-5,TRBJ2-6,CASSYPRTGAGANVLTF
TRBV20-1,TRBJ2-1,CSASRTTAAGNEQFF
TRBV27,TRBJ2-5,CASSSPITSGAGETQYF
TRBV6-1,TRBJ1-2,CASSPRGALLNYGYTF
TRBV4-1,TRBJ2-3,CASSHRLDTQYF
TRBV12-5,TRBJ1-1,CASGLYRQGNTEAFF
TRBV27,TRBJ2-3,CASLASGRDTQYF
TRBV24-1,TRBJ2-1,CATSDPQTSGRLGEQFF
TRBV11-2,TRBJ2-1,CASSSSTSGRGEQFF
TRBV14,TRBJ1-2,CASATGTVGGYTF
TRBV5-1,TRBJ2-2,CASSLSTPGGELFF
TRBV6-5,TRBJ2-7,CASREGPKGGEQYF
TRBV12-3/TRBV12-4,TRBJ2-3,CASRPLAGGVGSQYF
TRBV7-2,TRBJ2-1,CASSLVGLVSGEQFF
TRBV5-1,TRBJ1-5,CASSYSADQPQHF
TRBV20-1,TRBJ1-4,CSARDPAARELFF
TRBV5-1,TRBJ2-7,CASSLASRMDEQYF
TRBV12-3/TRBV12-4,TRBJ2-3,CASSPTEGGDTQYF
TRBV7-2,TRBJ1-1,CASSLVTLNTEAFF
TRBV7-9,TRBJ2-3,CASSPQERNTQYF
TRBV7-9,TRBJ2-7,CASTPSFRERFDEQYF
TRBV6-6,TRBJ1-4,CASSYSQGSTTNEKLFF
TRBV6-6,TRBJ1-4,CASSRQEKLFF
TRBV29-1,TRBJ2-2,CSVVVGGITGELFF
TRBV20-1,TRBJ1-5,CSAREVTGNQPQHF
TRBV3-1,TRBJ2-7,CASSLRQGALYEQYF
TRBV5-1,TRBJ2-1,CASSLKGGGPFF
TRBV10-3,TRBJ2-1,CAIRGPGQGSNEQFF
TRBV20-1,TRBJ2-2,CSASSRGVTGELFF
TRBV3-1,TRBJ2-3,CASSQVAGTDTQYF